This T cell receptor beta chain was profiled in a study of blood T cell repertoires in COVID-19. As for the study in general: Samples of COVID-19 (acute and convalescent) were obtained from the United States, Italy and Spain. T cells, B-cell-depleted T cells, or PBMCs provided the cDNA or gDNA that served as material.

The authors' processing: Nucleated cell number was recorded as an estimate derived from reference gene primer amplification. Sequencing used immunoSEQ multiplex PCR; TCRdb keeps in-frame clones, though not all of them. V and J calls and clone size are given by that table; D and trimming were obtained from the DNA. The data hold more than 75,000 clones, with roughly four fifths observed a single time. The CDR3 covers 13 residues. V was clipped by 3 bases and J by 4 bases; unmatched bases: 2. The germline V gene has CDR1 MDHEN and CDR2 SYDVKM. This sequence was found in a man between 60 and 75 years old with acute or convalescent COVID-19. The sample consisted of peripheral blood. V gene TRBV28 combines with J gene TRBJ1-1, with 7 bases matching TRBD1. The CDR3 loop is CASSFQGGTEAFF. DNA for the CDR3: TGTGCCAGCAGTTTCCAGGGGGGCACTGAAGCTTTCTTT.